The 15 T cell receptor beta chains presented below share a single source sample, sequenced in a study of OX40 agonist ivuxolimab in advanced cancers. Profiled with immunoSEQ multiplex PCR; TCRdb holds only in-frame clones, not every one. The table shows over 85,000 clones, with approximately 87% occurring only once. The material sequenced was CD4+ or CD8+ T cells sorted from blood, taken in a trial of the OX40 agonist ivuxolimab. The receptors shown here come from an adult with an advanced solid tumor such as melanoma, head and neck, liver or kidney cancer.

V and J are TRBV7-8 and TRBJ2-7, with D uncertain. The CDR3 contains 14 residues. Germline V gene sequence: CDR1 SGHVS, CDR2 FQNEAQ. V lost 1 base and J lost 3, with 10 bases in between. The CDR3 loop reads CASSLGTTDYEQYF. CDR3 bases: TGTGCCAGCAGCTTAGGAACTACCGACTACGAGCAGTACTTC.

The J gene is TRBJ2-1, the V gene TRBV30, with TRBD2 as a possible D gene (5 bases). The V end lost 1 base, the J end lost 0 bases, and 7 bases lay between the germline ends. Per germline, CDR1 GTSNPN and CDR2 SVGIG (reference sequence). The CDR3 runs to 14 residues. The CDR3 protein is CAWSGGRSYNEQFF. CDR3 sequence (DNA): TGTGCCTGGAGTGGCGGGCGCTCCTACAATGAGCAGTTCTTC.

The genes are TRBV7-3 and TRBJ2-3; TRBD2 is a possible D gene (6 bases). Germline V CDR1 and CDR2: SGHTA, FQGTGA. This CDR3 spans 15 amino acids. Trimming removed 5 bases at V and 3 bases at J, with 15 bases between. The CDR3 is CASSLSGTATDTQYF. CDR3 DNA sequence: TGTGCCAGCAGCCTTTCCGGGACTGCTACAGATACGCAGTATTTT.

The chain links TRBV7-9 to TRBJ1-2; 9 bases map to TRBD1. CDR3 length equals 14 residues. Germline CDR1 SEHNR, CDR2 FQNEAQ (reference sequence). The V gene end was trimmed by 4 bases and the J gene end by 6 bases; junction bases not matched to a gene: 6. The CDR3 loop is CASSSYRGHNGYTF. The DNA for the CDR3 is TGTGCCAGCAGCTCTTACAGGGGGCATAATGGCTACACCTTC.

The rearrangement joins TRBV19 to TRBJ1-1, with 8 nucleotides matching TRBD1. CDR1 and CDR2 (germline): LNHDA, SQIVND (reference sequence). The V and J ends lost 4 bases and 5 bases, in that order; junction bases with no gene match: 9. There are 15 residues in the CDR3. As DNA, the CDR3 is TGTGCCAGTAGTACAGGGGGCGTAGGTAGGACTGAAGCTTTCTTT. Its protein product is CASSTGGVGRTEAFF.

This chain joins TRBV4-2 and TRBJ1-2, with TRBD1 as a possible D gene (6 bases). The CDR3 is 16 amino acids. The ends were cut back, 0 bases at V and 1 base at J, with 12 bases in the middle. CDR1 LGHNA and CDR2 YNFKEQ come from the germline V gene. CDR3 nucleotide sequence: TGTGCCAGCAGCCAAGATAGGGCAGGGGATAACTATGGCTACACCTTC. Protein: CASSQDRAGDNYGYTF.

The chain couples TRBV10-3 to TRBJ1-1; maybe TRBD1 (5 bases). V lost 6 bases and J 1 base, leaving 12 bases between the germline ends. Germline V gene sequence: CDR1 ENHRY, CDR2 SYGVKD. The CDR3 covers 14 residues. The DNA of the CDR3 is TGTGCCATCAGCCGTATGGGGGGGAACACTGAAGCTTTCTTT. It encodes CAISRMGGNTEAFF.

This clone was recorded only once. CDR3 residues: CASSRKIVSIETQYF. CDR3 DNA sequence: TGCGCCAGCAGCCGGAAGATCGTGAGTATAGAGACCCAGTACTTC. V gene TRBV4-1 combines with J gene TRBJ2-5; D is unclear. Looked up from germline, CDR1 is MGHRA and CDR2 is YSYEKL. This CDR3 is 15 amino acids long. Trimming took 4 bases from V and 4 from J, leaving 16 bases between them.

This sequence joins TRBV6-6 and TRBJ2-5, with D uncertain. The CDR3 is 12 residues long. With 2 bases removed from V and 1 base from J, the gap between germline ends came to 2 bases. The germline V gene has CDR1 MNHNY and CDR2 SVGAGI (reference sequence). This CDR3 is CASSYLQETQYF. The DNA of the CDR3 is TGTGCCAGCAGTTACCTCCAAGAGACCCAGTACTTC.

This chain uses TRBV6-1 with TRBJ2-7, with D possibly matching TRBD2 (6 bases). CDR1 and CDR2 (germline): MNHNS, SASEGT. Trimming shortened V by 6 bases and J by 2 bases, and 17 bases separated the two germline ends. This CDR3 contains 15 residues. The CDR3 DNA sequence: TGTGCCAGCAGCGACTCGAGGGGAGGCACCTACGAGCAGTACTTC. This translates into CASSDSRGGTYEQYF.

The chain has TRBV5-6 and TRBJ1-4, with 7 bases aligning to TRBD1. With V trimmed by 0 bases and J by 4 bases, 12 bases remained unmatched. Germline lookup yields CDR1 SGHDT and CDR2 YYEEEE. This CDR3 contains 18 residues. CDR3 bases: TGTGCCAGCAGCTTGGGGCCCGCCAGGGGGTACCTTAATGAAAAACTGTTTTTT. Amino acid sequence: CASSLGPARGYLNEKLFF.

The J gene is TRBJ2-5, the V gene TRBV7-9; D tentatively fits TRBD1 or TRBD2 (5 bases each). Per the germline V gene, CDR1 is SEHNR and CDR2 is FQNEAQ (reference sequence). This CDR3 is built from 12 residues. V was pared by 3 bases and J by 5 bases, with 7 bases between. CDR3 residues: CASSFEGETQYF. The CDR3 coding sequence is TGTGCCAGCAGCTTTGAGGGGGAGACCCAGTACTTC.

V and J are TRBV7-9 and TRBJ2-1, with D possibly matching TRBD1 (5 bases). CDR3 length equals 14 residues. The germline CDR1 and CDR2 sequences are SEHNR and FQNEAQ (reference sequence). V lost 4 bases and J 7 bases, leaving 14 bases between the germline ends. CDR3 in amino acids: CASSWGPNYNEQFF. The CDR3 coding sequence is TGTGCCAGCAGCTGGGGCCCTAATTATAATGAGCAGTTCTTC.

This chain links TRBV6-1 with TRBJ1-2, with 11 positions matching TRBD1. V lost 4 bases, J lost 5 bases, and 12 bases stayed unmatched. Germline assignment: CDR1 MNHNS and CDR2 SASEGT. The CDR3 sequence is 17 residues long. This chain's CDR3 is CASSVRDRGFVDYGYTF. The CDR3 DNA reads as TGTGCCAGCAGTGTACGGGACAGGGGGTTCGTGGATTATGGCTACACCTTC.

The rearrangement links TRBV27 to TRBJ1-2, with TRBD1 matching over 7 bases. In germline, CDR1 is MNHEY, CDR2 SMNVEV (reference sequence). The CDR3 sequence is 16 residues long. The ends lost 5 bases at V and 2 bases at J; junction bases unmatched: 11. The CDR3 here is CASSPSGQPGNYGYTF. CDR3 bases: TGTGCCAGCAGTCCCTCGGGACAGCCGGGGAACTATGGCTACACCTTC.